This T cell receptor beta chain derives from a study of blood T cell repertoires in COVID-19. Study overall: In each case, the material was cDNA or gDNA derived from T cells, B-cell-depleted T cells, or PBMCs.

The assay was immunoSEQ multiplex PCR, and TCRdb's table has in-frame clones only and misses some. This sample yields some 74,000 clones, of which roughly nine tenths are seen a single time; 2.5% to 3% belongs to the top ten. This TCR derives from a man aged 45 to 65 with COVID-19, enrolled during active disease. Sequenced material: peripheral blood.

The CDR3 DNA reads as TGTGCCAGCAGCTTTAACAGCTACGAGCAGTACTTC. Amino acid sequence: CASSFNSYEQYF. The gene calls are TRBV5-4 and TRBJ2-7; D is unresolved. Trimming left V 2 bases short and J 3 bases short, with 6 bases between. The germline V gene has CDR1 SGHNT and CDR2 YYREEE (reference sequence). CDR3 length: 12 amino acids.